The source of this T cell receptor (beta chain) is a study of STAT3 mutations in large granular lymphocyte leukemia. On the study more broadly: Immunosuppressive therapy was given to more than half of T-LGLL patients. Regarding the study as a whole: No sample exists from the first appearance of each clone. In T-cell large granular lymphocyte leukemia, about half of patients showed multiple immunodominant subclonotypes.

This clone was observed a few times. Its specificity is unknown. Measured with immunoSEQ multiplex PCR; TCRdb has only the in-frame clones, and not every one. Counted here are 17,000 or so clones, 70% to 90% occurring once; the ten biggest clones make up over 7.5%. This CDR3 has 12 amino acids. V lost 6 bases and J 2 bases, leaving 8 bases between the germline ends. Germline V gene data show CDR1 as SNHLY and CDR2 as FYNNEI. Sequencing was carried out using peripheral blood mononuclear cells. The origin of this receptor is a man in his fifties with T-cell large granular lymphocyte leukemia. Some clones in this sample may be carry-over from other donors' samples. This rearrangement joins TRBV2 to TRBJ2-7; no reliable D call. CDR3 DNA sequence: TGTGCCAGCAGCGTCCTAGCCTACGAGCAGTACTTC. Translation gives CASSVLAYEQYF. Filled out from reference TRBV2 and TRBJ2-7, the complete variable domain reads EPEVTQTPSHQVTQMGQEVILRCVPISNHLYFYWYRQILGQKVEFLVSFYNNEISEKSEIFDDQFSVERPDGSNFTLKIRSTKLEDSAMYFCASSVLAYEQYFGPGTRLTVT.